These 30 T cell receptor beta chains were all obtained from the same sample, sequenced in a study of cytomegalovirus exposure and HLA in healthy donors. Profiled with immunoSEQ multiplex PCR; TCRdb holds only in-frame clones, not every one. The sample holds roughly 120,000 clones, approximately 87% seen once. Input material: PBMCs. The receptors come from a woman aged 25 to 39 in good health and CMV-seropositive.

Here the CDR3 DNA reads TGTGCCAGCAAGGCCCCCGCGGGCTACGAGCAGTACTTC. Protein sequence: CASKAPAGYEQYF. J is TRBJ2-7 and V is TRBV2, with a tentative D call TRBD2 (5 bases). This CDR3 has 13 residues. V was pared by 7 bases and J by 3 bases, with 13 bases between. In germline, CDR1 is SNHLY, CDR2 FYNNEI.

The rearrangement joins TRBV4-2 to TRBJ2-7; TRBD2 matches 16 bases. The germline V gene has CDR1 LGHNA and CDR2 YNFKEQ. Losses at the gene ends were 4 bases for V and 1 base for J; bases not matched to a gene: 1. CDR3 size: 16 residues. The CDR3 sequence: CASSPGLAGGSYEQYF. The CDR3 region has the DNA TGTGCCAGCAGCCCGGGACTAGCGGGAGGGTCCTACGAGCAGTACTTC.

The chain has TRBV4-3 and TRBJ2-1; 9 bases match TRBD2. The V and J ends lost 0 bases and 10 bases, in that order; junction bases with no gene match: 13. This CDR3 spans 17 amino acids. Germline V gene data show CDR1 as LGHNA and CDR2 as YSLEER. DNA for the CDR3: TGCGCCAGCAGCCAAGAGCCGCTAGGGCGGGGGGGCTTGGAGCAGTTCTTC. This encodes CASSQEPLGRGGLEQFF.

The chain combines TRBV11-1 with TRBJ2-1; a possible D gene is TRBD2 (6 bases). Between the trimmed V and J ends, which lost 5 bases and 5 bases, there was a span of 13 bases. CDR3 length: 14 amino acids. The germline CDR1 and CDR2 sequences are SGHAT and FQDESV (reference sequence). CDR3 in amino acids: CASSPRRAHNEQFF. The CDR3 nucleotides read TGTGCCAGCAGCCCAAGGAGGGCCCACAATGAGCAGTTCTTC. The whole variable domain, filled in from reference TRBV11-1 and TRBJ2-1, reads EAEVAQSPRYKITEKSQAVAFWCDPISGHATLYWYRQILGQGPELLVQFQDESVVDDSQLPKDRFSAERLKGVDSTLKIQPAELGDSAMYLCASSPRRAHNEQFFGPGTRLTVL.

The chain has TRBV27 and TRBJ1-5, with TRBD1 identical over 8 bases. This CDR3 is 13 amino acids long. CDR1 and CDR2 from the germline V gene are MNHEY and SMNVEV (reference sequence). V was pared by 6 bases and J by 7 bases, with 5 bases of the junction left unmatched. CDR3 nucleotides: TGTGCCAGCAGACAGGGGGTGCAGCAGCCCCAGCATTTT. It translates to CASRQGVQQPQHF.

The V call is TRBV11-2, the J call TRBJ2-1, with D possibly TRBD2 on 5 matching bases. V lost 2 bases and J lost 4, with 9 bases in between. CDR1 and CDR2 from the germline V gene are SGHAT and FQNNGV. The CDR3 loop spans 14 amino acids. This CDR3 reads CASSLSSAYNEQFF. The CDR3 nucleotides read TGTGCCAGCAGCTTAAGTAGCGCGTACAATGAGCAGTTCTTC. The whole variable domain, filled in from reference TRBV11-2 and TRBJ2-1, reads EAGVAQSPRYKIIEKRQSVAFWCNPISGHATLYWYQQILGQGPKLLIQFQNNGVVDDSQLPKDRFSAERLKGVDSTLKIQPAKLEDSAVYLCASSLSSAYNEQFFGPGTRLTVL.

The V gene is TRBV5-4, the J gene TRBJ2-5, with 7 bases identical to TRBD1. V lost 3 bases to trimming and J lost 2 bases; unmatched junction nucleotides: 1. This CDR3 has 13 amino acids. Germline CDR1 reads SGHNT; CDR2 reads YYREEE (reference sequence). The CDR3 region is CASSSGQQETQYF. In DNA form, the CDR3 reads TGTGCCAGCAGCTCGGGACAGCAAGAGACCCAGTACTTC.

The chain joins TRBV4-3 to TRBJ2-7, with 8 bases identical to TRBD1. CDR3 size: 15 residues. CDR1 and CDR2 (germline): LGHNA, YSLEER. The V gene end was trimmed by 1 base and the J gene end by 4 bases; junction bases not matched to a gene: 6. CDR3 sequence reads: CASSQVAGQDYEQYF. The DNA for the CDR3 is TGCGCCAGCAGCCAAGTGGCGGGACAGGATTACGAGCAGTACTTC.

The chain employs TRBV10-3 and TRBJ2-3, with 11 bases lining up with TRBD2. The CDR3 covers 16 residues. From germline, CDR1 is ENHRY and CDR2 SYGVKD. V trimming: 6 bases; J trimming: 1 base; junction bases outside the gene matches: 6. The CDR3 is CAISRSGRGGTDTQYF. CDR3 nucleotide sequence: TGTGCCATCAGCCGTAGCGGGAGGGGTGGCACAGATACGCAGTATTTT.

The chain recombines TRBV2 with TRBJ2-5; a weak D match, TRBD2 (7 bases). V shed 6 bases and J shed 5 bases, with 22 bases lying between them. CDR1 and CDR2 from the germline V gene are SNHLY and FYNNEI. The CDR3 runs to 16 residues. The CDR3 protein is CASRRTNAGDRETQYF. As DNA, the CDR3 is TGTGCCAGCAGGAGGACCAATGCGGGAGACAGGGAGACCCAGTACTTC.

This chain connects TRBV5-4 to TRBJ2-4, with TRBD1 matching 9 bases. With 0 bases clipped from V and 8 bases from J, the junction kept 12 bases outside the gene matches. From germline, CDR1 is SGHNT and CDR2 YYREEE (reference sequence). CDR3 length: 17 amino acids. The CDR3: CASSLDMGQGQGDIQYF. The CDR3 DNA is TGTGCCAGCAGCTTGGACATGGGACAGGGACAGGGTGACATTCAGTACTTC.

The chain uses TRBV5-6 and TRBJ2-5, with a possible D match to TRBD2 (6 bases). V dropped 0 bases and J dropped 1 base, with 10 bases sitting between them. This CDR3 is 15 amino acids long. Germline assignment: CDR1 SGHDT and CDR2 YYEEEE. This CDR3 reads CASSLDRDFQETQYF. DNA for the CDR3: TGTGCCAGCAGCTTGGACCGGGACTTCCAAGAGACCCAGTACTTC.

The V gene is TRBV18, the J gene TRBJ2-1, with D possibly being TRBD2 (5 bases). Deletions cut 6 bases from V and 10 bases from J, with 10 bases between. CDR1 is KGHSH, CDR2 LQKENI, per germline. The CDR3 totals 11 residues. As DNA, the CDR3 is TGTGCCAGCTCCCCGGGCGGGGAGCAGTTCTTC. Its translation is CASSPGGEQFF.

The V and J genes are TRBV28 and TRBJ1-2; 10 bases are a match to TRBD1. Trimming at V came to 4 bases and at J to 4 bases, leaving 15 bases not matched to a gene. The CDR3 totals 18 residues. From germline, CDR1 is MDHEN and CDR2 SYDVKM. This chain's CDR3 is CASSSIPQGTGVFYGYTF. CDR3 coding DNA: TGTGCCAGCAGTTCCATCCCCCAGGGGACAGGGGTCTTCTATGGCTACACCTTC.

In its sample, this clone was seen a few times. As DNA, the CDR3 is TGTGCCAGCAGCCGCTCGGGCGGGGGGCCTAACCAAGAGACCCAGTACTTC. It is translated as CASSRSGGGPNQETQYF. The genes are TRBV7-9 and TRBJ2-5; 8 bases fit TRBD2. Per germline, CDR1 SEHNR and CDR2 FQNEAQ (reference sequence). The CDR3 length is 17 residues. J lost 0 bases, V lost 5 bases, and 11 bases had no gene match.

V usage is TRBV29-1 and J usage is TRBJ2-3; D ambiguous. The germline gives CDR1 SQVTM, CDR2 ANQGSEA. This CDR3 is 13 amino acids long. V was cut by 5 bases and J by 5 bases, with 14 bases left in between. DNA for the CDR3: TGCAGCGTTCTTGTCCCTCTCGGAGATACGCAGTATTTT. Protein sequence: CSVLVPLGDTQYF.

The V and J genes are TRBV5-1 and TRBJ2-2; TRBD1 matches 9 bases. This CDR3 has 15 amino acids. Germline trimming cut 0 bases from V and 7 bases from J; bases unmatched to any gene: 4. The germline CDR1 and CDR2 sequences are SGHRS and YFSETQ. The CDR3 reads CASSLGDRANGELFF. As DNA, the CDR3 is TGCGCCAGCAGCTTGGGGGACAGGGCTAACGGGGAGCTGTTTTTT. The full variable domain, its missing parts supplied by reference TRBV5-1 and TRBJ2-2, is KAGVTQTPRYLIKTRGQQVTLSCSPISGHRSVSWYQQTPGQGLQFLFEYFSETQRNKGNFPGRFSGRQFSNSRSEMNVSTLELGDSALYLCASSLGDRANGELFFGEGSRLTVL.

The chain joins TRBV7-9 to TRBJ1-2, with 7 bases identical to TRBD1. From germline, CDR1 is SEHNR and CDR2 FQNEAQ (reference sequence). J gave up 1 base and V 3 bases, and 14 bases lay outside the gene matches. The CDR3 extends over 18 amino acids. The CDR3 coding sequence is TGTGCCAGCAGCTTCCCCTTGTTTAAGGGGGCGGTTAACTATGGCTACACCTTC. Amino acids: CASSFPLFKGAVNYGYTF.

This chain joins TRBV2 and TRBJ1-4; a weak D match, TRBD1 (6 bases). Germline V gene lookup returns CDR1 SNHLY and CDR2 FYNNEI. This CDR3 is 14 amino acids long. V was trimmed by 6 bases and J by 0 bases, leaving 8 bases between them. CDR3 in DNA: TGTGCCAGCAGGGACAGCGCAACTAATGAAAAACTGTTTTTT. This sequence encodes CASRDSATNEKLFF.

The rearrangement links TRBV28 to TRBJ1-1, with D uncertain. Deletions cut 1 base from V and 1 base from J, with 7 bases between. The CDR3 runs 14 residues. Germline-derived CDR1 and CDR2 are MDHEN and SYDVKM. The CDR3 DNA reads TGTGCCAGCAGTTTATTAGGAGGGAACACTGAAGCTTTCTTT. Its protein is CASSLLGGNTEAFF.

The chain's CDR3 is CASSIAADEKLFF. In DNA form, the CDR3 reads TGTGCCAGTAGTATCGCCGCGGATGAAAAACTGTTTTTT. The chain uses TRBV19 and TRBJ1-4; the D is unclear. The CDR3 runs 13 residues. V was shortened by 3 bases and J by 6 bases, with 8 bases between the two germline ends. Germline V lookup: CDR1 LNHDA, CDR2 SQIVND (reference sequence).

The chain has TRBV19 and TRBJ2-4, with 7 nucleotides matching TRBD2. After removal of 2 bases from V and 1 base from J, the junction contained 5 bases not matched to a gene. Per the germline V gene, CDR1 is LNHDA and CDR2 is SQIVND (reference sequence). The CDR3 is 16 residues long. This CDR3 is CASSIIGGSAKNIQYF. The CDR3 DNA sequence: TGTGCCAGTAGTATAATTGGCGGGAGCGCCAAAAACATTCAGTACTTC.

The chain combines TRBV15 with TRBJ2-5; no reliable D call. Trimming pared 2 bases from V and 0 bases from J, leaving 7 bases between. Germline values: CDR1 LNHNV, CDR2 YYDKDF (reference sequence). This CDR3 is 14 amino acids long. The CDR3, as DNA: TGTGCCACCAGCAGACGGTCGTACCAAGAGACCCAGTACTTC. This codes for CATSRRSYQETQYF. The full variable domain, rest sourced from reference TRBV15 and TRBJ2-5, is DAMVIQNPRYQVTQFGKPVTLSCSQTLNHNVMYWYQQKSSQAPKLLFHYYDKDFNNEADTPDNFQSRRPNTSFCFLDIRSPGLGDTAMYLCATSRRSYQETQYFGPGTRLLVL.

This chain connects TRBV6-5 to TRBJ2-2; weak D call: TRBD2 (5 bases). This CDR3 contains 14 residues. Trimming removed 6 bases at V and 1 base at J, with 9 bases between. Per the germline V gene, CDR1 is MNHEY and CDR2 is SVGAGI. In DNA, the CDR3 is TGTGCCAGCAGGCGGACTCAGAACACCGGGGAGCTGTTTTTT. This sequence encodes CASRRTQNTGELFF.

Written as DNA, the CDR3 is TGTGCCAGCAGCTTATCGATGCGGGGCGGCGAGCAGTACTTC. Its translation: CASSLSMRGGEQYF. The chain employs TRBV7-2 and TRBJ2-7; the D gene is possibly TRBD2 (6 bases). CDR3 length: 14 amino acids. Trimming took 2 bases from V and 6 from J, leaving 14 bases between them. From germline, CDR1 is SGHTA and CDR2 FQGNSA. The whole variable domain, remainder taken from reference TRBV7-2 and TRBJ2-7, is GAGVSQSPSNKVTEKGKDVELRCDPISGHTALYWYRQSLGQGLEFLIYFQGNSAPDKSGLPSDRFSAERTGGSVSTLTIQRTQQEDSAVYLCASSLSMRGGEQYFGPGTRLTVT.

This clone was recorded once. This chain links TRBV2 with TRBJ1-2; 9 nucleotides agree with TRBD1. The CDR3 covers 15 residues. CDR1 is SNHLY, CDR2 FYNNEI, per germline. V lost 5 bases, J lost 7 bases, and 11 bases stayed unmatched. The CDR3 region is CASSPTGTGSVGYTF. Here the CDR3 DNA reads TGTGCCAGCAGTCCTACCGGGACAGGGTCAGTTGGCTACACCTTC.

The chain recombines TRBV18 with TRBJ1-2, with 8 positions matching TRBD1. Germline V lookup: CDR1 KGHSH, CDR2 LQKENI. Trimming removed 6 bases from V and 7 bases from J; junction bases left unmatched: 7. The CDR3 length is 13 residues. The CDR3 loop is CASSHGTGVGYTF. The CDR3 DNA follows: TGTGCCAGCTCCCACGGGACAGGTGTTGGCTACACCTTC.

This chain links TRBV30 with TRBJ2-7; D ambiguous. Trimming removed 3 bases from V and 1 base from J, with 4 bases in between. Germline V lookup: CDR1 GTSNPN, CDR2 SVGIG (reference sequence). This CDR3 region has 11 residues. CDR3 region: CAWSSSYEQYF. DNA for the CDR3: TGTGCCTGGAGCAGTTCCTACGAGCAGTACTTC.

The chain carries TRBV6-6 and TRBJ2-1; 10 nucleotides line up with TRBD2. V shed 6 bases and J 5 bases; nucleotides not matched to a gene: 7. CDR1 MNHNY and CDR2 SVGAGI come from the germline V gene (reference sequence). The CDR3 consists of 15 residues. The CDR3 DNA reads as TGTGCCAGCAGGTCTCATAGCGGGAGGAACAATGAGCAGTTCTTC. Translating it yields CASRSHSGRNNEQFF.

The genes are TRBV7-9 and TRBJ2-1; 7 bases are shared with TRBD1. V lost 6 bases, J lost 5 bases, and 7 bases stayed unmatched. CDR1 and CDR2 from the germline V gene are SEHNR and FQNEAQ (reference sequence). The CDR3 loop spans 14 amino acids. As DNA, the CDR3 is TGTGCCAGCAGACTACAGGGGTTTCACAATGAGCAGTTCTTC. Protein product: CASRLQGFHNEQFF. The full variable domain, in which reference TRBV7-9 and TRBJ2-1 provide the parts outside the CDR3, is DTGVSQNPRHKITKRGQNVTFRCDPISEHNRLYWYRQTLGQGPEFLTYFQNEAQLEKSRLLSDRFSAERPKGSFSTLEIQRTEQGDSAMYLCASRLQGFHNEQFFGPGTRLTVL.